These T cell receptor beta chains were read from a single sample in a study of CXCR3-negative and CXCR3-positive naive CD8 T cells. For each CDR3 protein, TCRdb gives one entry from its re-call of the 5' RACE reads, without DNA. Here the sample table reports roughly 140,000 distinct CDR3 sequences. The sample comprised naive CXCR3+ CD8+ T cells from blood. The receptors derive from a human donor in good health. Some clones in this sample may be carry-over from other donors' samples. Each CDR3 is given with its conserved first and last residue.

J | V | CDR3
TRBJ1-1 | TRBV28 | CASGTGRGTEAFF
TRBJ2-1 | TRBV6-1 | CASSDWDRNEQFF
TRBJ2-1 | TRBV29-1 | CSVEPAPQSEQFF
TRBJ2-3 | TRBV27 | CASSLTGRGLSTDTQYF
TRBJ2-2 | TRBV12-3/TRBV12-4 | CASNPPSGGNTGELFF
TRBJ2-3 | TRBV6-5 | CASSYSYQTSGGASTDTQYF
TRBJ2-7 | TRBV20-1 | CSARDEGDRYF
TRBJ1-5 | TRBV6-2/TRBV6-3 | CASNLPPNQPQHF
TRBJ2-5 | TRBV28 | CASSPTGTQETQYF
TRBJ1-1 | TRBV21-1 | CASSKEPFSEAFF
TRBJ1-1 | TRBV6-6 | CASSWSDPNTEAFF
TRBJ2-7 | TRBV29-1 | CSVVGDTYTYEQYF
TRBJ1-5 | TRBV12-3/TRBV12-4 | CASSPQGGYQNQPQHF
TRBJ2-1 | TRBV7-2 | CASSSPGPAEQFF